These 14 T cell receptor beta chains were sequenced from one sample in a study of human T cells and chemical hapten exposure. This sample's time point: patch test 1, 2 weeks after DPC sensitization. Treatment specified: therapeutic diphenylcyclopropenone sensitization with weekly scalp DPC. Each CDR3 protein is one row after TCRdb ran MiXCR on the RACE reads. This table has nearly 80,000 distinct CDR3 sequences, 9% to 12% appearing once. The starting material was whole blood, obtained in connection with sensitization to the hapten diphenylcyclopropenone (DPC). The receptors were sampled from a woman aged 45-65 years with alopecia areata. Some clones in this sample may be carry-over from other donors' samples.

This clonotype was detected a few times. The J gene is TRBJ2-1, the V gene TRBV5-1; D is perhaps TRBD2 (5 bases). The length of the CDR3 is 12 residues. V was shortened by 4 bases and J by 8 bases, with 10 bases between the two germline ends. Germline V gene lookup returns CDR1 SGHRS and CDR2 YFSETQ. CDR3 sequence reads: CASSPRGDEQFF. CDR3 in DNA: TGCGCCAGCAGCCCCCGGGGAGATGAGCAGTTCTTC. The variable domain in full, completed from reference TRBV5-1 and TRBJ2-1, reads KAGVTQTPRYLIKTRGQQVTLSCSPISGHRSVSWYQQTPGQGLQFLFEYFSETQRNKGNFPGRFSGRQFSNSRSEMNVSTLELGDSALYLCASSPRGDEQFFGPGTRLTVL.

This clonotype was seen many times. The V gene is TRBV19, the J gene TRBJ2-1; TRBD2 matches at 7 bases. Germline V CDR1 and CDR2: LNHDA, SQIVND (reference sequence). V dropped 8 bases and J dropped 1; count of bases not matched to a gene: 8. This CDR3 comprises 15 residues. The CDR3 here is CASFSGPSSYNEQFF. DNA for the CDR3: TGTGCCAGTTTTAGCGGGCCTTCTTCCTACAATGAGCAGTTCTTC.

In its sample, this clonotype was seen a few times. The chain uses TRBV11-2 and TRBJ2-1; no reliable D call. Trimming took 4 bases from V and 3 from J, leaving 7 bases between them. From germline, CDR1 is SGHAT and CDR2 FQNNGV. CDR3 length: 13 amino acids. The CDR3 loop reads CASSSHIYNEQFF. The CDR3 nucleotides are TGTGCCAGCAGCTCCCACATCTACAATGAGCAGTTCTTC.

This clonotype was counted between two and nine times. The rearrangement joins TRBV11-2 to TRBJ2-2, with TRBD2 matching 10 bases. In germline, CDR1 is SGHAT, CDR2 FQNNGV. The CDR3 runs 15 residues. Trimming took 2 bases from V and 6 from J; bases not matched to a gene: 3. CDR3 bases: TGTGCCAGCAGCTTAATAGCGGGAGGAGCCGGGGAGCTGTTTTTT. This codes for CASSLIAGGAGELFF.

The chain has TRBV6-5 and TRBJ2-2; D possibly corresponds to TRBD2 (5 bases). The CDR3 is 15 residues long. Trimming took 10 bases from V and 1 from J, leaving 16 bases between them. CDR1 and CDR2 (germline): MNHEY, SVGAGI. CDR3 residues: CATNPGLLNTGELFF. CDR3 in DNA: TGTGCCACCAACCCAGGACTTCTGAACACCGGGGAGCTGTTTTTT.

This clonotype was recorded a few times. Here the CDR3 reads CASSSYDRGQYF. CDR3 in DNA: TGTGCCAGCAGCTCGTACGACAGGGGGCAATACTTC. V is TRBV2 and J is TRBJ2-7; 10 nucleotides match TRBD1. The ends lost 6 bases at V and 13 bases at J; junction bases unmatched: 9. The germline CDR1 and CDR2 sequences are SNHLY and FYNNEI. The CDR3 consists of 12 residues.

This clonotype has only a few counts. V and J are TRBV7-9 and TRBJ1-2; D uncertain. V lost 3 bases and J 5 bases, leaving 10 bases between the germline ends. The germline V gene encodes CDR1 SEHNR and CDR2 FQNEAQ (reference sequence). The length of the CDR3 is 13 residues. CDR3 region: CASSFAQIYGYTF. For the CDR3, the DNA is TGTGCCAGCAGCTTTGCGCAGATTTATGGCTACACCTTC.

This clonotype has a handful of counts. The chain combines TRBV20-1 with TRBJ2-3; tentative D call: TRBD2 (6 bases). Trimming removed 0 bases from V and 11 bases from J, with 9 bases in between. Germline V gene data show CDR1 as DFQATT and CDR2 as SNEGSKA (reference sequence). The CDR3 is 11 amino acids. CDR3 sequence (DNA): TGCAGTGCTAGAGAGTCGGGAGTGCAGTATTTT. This sequence encodes CSARESGVQYF.

This chain uses TRBV7-2 with TRBJ2-5; TRBD2 matches at 15 bases. Germline values: CDR1 SGHTA, CDR2 FQGNSA. CDR3 length: 16 amino acids. J lost 6 bases, V lost 5 bases, and 7 bases had no gene match. The CDR3 region has the DNA TGTGCCAGCAGCCCCGGACTAGCGGGAGGGGGGAAGACCCAGTACTTC. It is translated as CASSPGLAGGGKTQYF.

This clonotype was observed a few times. This chain uses TRBV6-1 with TRBJ2-7, with 9 bases aligning to TRBD2. Germline trimming cut 7 bases from V and 9 bases from J; bases unmatched to any gene: 13. The CDR3 has 14 residues. The germline V gene encodes CDR1 MNHNS and CDR2 SASEGT. The DNA of the CDR3 is TGTGCCAGCACCGAGCGGGAGGTAATACGAGGGCAGTACTTC. It is translated as CASTEREVIRGQYF.

This chain joins TRBV11-3 and TRBJ2-1; no clear D gene. CDR3 length equals 15 residues. V lost 2 bases and J 0 bases, leaving 8 bases between the germline ends. Germline values: CDR1 SGHNT, CDR2 YENEEA. CDR3 sequence reads: CASSLNPSSYNEQFF. The CDR3 DNA reads TGTGCCAGCAGCTTAAATCCCAGCTCCTACAATGAGCAGTTCTTC.

The chain links TRBV4-2 to TRBJ2-7, with a possible D match to TRBD2 (5 bases). Germline lookup yields CDR1 LGHNA and CDR2 YNFKEQ. This CDR3 spans 14 amino acids. Trimming shortened V by 4 bases and J by 4 bases, and 14 bases separated the two germline ends. The CDR3 sequence is CASSLSGITYEQYF. CDR3 sequence (DNA): TGTGCCAGCAGCCTCAGCGGAATCACATACGAGCAGTACTTC.

This rearrangement joins TRBV20-1 to TRBJ1-5; D uncertain. The CDR3 has 12 residues. Germline V CDR1 and CDR2: DFQATT, SNEGSKA (reference sequence). V was shortened by 4 bases and J by 1 base, with 5 bases between the two germline ends. CDR3 nucleotides: TGCAGTGCTAAGATGAGCAATCAGCCCCAGCATTTT. It translates to CSAKMSNQPQHF.

This chain connects TRBV12-3 or TRBV12-4 to TRBJ2-3; 7 bases agree with TRBD2. J was trimmed by 3 bases and V by 6 bases; bases with no gene match: 6. This CDR3 has 14 amino acids. The CDR3 nucleotides are TGTGCCAGCAGACCAGCGGGAAAGACAGATACGCAGTATTTT. The encoded protein is CASRPAGKTDTQYF.